This T cell receptor (beta chain) appears in the sequencing data of a study of PD-L1 blockade in urothelial cancer. Overall study: The patients had undergone anywhere from 0 to 3 prior chemotherapy regimens. Samples of blood were analyzed 3 weeks (second dose) and 6 weeks after treatment start.

Assay used: immunoSEQ multiplex PCR; TCRdb lists only in-frame clones, some missing. This sample carries tens of thousands of clones, about 85% of them seen once, and the ten largest clones take around 15%. This sample's time point: pretreatment peripheral blood. It was locally advanced or metastatic urothelial carcinoma that patients had. Individual patients had between 1 and 8 samples, taken pretreatment and on-treatment. The CDR3 has 16 amino acids. The V and J ends lost 3 bases and 4 bases respectively, with 18 bases between them. Germline V gene sequence: CDR1 MNHEY, CDR2 SVGAGI. The starting material was PBMCs, obtained around atezolizumab (anti-PD-L1) treatment. V and J are TRBV6-5 and TRBJ1-2; D may be TRBD1 (6 bases). The sequence was collected from a man in his fifties or sixties with urothelial cancer. The DNA for the CDR3 is TGTGCCAGCAGTTATTTCTTGCCAGGGGAAGGCTATGGCTACACCTTC. Its protein product is CASSYFLPGEGYGYTF.